The present entry profiles one TCR beta chain with its context. What it recognizes is unknown. The entry originates in a study of cytotoxic CD8 clonotypes in ibrutinib-treated CLL. Libraries of TCR beta were made from roughly 1.8 micrograms of genomic DNA that came from cryopreserved PBMCs. Study-level findings and limits: On treatment, the uncommon public clonotypes contracted or remained stable. Baseline levels were approached again at progression, after clonality had risen at ibrutinib response.

The CDR3 loop spans 13 amino acids. From germline, CDR1 is LGHNA and CDR2 YSLEER. V was cut by 0 bases and J by 5 bases, with 8 bases left in between. Deep sequencing aimed at 1 in 200,000 to 1 in 1 million T cells' resolution. Libraries were prepared by immunoSEQ multiplex PCR; TCRdb keeps only in-frame clonotypes and omits some of them. The repertoire holds roughly 150,000 clones, with roughly 86% as singletons. Sequencing used PBMCs, obtained after 12 months of ibrutinib treatment. This clonotype originated in a human donor with chronic lymphocytic leukemia. The chain combines TRBV4-3 with TRBJ2-7; maybe TRBD2 (5 bases). The CDR3 coding sequence is TGCGCCAGCAGCCAAGATCGGGGAAACGAGCAGTACTTC. This sequence encodes CASSQDRGNEQYF.